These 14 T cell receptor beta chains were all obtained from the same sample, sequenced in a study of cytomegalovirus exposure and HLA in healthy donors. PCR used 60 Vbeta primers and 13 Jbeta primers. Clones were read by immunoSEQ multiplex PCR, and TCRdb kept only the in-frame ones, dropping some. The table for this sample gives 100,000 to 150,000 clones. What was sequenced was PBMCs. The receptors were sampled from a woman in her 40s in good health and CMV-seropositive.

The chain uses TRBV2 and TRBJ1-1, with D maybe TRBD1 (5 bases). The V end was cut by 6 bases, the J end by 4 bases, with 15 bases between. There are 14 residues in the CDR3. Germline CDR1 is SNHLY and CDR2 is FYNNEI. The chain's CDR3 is CASRVRGLGTEAFF. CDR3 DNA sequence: TGTGCCAGCAGGGTACGGGGGTTGGGCACTGAAGCTTTCTTT.

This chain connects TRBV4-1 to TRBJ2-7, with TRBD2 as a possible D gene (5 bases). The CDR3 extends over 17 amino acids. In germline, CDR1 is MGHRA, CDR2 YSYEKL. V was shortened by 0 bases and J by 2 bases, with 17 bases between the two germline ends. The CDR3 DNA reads TGCGCCAGCAGCCAAGAGAAAACCGGGGTGGTGGCCTACGAGCAGTACTTC. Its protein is CASSQEKTGVVAYEQYF.

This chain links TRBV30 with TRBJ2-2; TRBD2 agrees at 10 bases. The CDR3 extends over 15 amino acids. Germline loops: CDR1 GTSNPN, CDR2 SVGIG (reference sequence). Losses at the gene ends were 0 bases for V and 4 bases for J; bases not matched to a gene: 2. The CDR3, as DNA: TGTGCCTGGAGTGTAGCGGGAGGGATCACCGGGGAGCTGTTTTTT. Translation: CAWSVAGGITGELFF.

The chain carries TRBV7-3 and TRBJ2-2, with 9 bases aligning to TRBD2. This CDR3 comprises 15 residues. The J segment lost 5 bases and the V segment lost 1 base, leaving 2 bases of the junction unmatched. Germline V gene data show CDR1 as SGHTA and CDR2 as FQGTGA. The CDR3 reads CASSLKAGGTGELFF. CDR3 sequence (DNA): TGTGCCAGCAGCTTAAAAGCGGGAGGAACCGGGGAGCTGTTTTTT.

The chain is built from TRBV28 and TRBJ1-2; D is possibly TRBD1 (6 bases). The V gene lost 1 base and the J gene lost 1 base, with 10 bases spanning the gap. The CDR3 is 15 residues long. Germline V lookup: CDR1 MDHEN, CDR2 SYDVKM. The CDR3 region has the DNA TGTGCCAGCAGTTTATCAGGGGCTCTTAACTATGGCTACACCTTC. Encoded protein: CASSLSGALNYGYTF.

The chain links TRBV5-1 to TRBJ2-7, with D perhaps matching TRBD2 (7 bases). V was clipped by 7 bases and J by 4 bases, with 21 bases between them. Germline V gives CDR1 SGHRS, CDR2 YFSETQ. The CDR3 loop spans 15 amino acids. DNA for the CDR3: TGCGCCAGCTGGGGGGGGGACATAAGGCCGTACGAGCAGTACTTC. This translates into CASWGGDIRPYEQYF. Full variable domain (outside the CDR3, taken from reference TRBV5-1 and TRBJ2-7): KAGVTQTPRYLIKTRGQQVTLSCSPISGHRSVSWYQQTPGQGLQFLFEYFSETQRNKGNFPGRFSGRQFSNSRSEMNVSTLELGDSALYLCASWGGDIRPYEQYFGPGTRLTVT.

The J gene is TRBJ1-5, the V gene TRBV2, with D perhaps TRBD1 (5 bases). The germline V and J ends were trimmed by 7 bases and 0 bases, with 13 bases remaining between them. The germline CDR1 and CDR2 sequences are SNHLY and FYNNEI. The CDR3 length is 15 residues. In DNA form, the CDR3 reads TGTGCCAGCAACAAGGGACTTGATAGCAATCAGCCCCAGCATTTT. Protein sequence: CASNKGLDSNQPQHF.

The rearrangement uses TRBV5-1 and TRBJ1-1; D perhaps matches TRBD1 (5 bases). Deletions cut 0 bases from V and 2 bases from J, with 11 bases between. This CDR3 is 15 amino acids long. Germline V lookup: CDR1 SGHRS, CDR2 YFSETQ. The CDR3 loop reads CASSLVGGFNTEAFF. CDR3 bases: TGCGCCAGCAGCTTGGTCGGGGGATTTAACACTGAAGCTTTCTTT.

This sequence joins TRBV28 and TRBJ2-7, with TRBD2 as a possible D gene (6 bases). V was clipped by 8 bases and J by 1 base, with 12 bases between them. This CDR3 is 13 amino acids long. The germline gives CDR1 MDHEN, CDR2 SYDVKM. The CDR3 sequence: CASATGTSYEQYF. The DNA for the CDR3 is TGTGCCAGCGCGACCGGGACTTCCTACGAGCAGTACTTC. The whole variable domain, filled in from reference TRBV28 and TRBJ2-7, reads DVKVTQSSRYLVKRTGEKVFLECVQDMDHENMFWYRQDPGLGLRLIYFSYDVKMKEKGDIPEGYSVSREKKERFSLILESASTNQTSMYLCASATGTSYEQYFGPGTRLTVT.

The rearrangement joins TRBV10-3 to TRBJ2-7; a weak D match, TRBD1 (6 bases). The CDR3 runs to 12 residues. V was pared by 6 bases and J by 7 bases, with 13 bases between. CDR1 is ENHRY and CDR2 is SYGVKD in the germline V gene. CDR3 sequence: CAISPGAGEQYF. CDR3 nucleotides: TGTGCCATCAGCCCAGGGGCAGGGGAGCAGTACTTC.

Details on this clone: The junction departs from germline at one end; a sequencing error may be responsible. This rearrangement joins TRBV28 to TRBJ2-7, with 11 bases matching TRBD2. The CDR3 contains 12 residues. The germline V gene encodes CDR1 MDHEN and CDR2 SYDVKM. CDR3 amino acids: CASSVPGLAALF. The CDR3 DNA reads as TGTGCCAGCAGTGTCCCGGGACTAGCGGCTCTCTTC.

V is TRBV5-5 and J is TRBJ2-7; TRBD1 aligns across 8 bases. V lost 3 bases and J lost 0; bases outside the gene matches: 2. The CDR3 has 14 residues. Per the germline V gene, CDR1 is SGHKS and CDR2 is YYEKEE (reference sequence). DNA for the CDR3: TGTGCCAGCAGCTGGCAGGGGGCCTCCTACGAGCAGTACTTC. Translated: CASSWQGASYEQYF.

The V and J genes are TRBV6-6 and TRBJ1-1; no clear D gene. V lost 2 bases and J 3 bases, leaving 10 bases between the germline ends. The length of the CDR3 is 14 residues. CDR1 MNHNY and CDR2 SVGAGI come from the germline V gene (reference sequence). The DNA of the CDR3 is TGTGCCAGCAGTTACCGGGGTGCGGACACTGAAGCTTTCTTT. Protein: CASSYRGADTEAFF.

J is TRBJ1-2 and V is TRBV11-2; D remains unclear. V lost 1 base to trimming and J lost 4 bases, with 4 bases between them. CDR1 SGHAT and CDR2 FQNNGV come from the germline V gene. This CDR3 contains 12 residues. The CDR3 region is CASSLGAYGYTF. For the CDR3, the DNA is TGTGCCAGCAGCTTAGGGGCCTATGGCTACACCTTC. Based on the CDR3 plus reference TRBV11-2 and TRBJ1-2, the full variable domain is EAGVAQSPRYKIIEKRQSVAFWCNPISGHATLYWYQQILGQGPKLLIQFQNNGVVDDSQLPKDRFSAERLKGVDSTLKIQPAKLEDSAVYLCASSLGAYGYTFGSGTRLTVV.